This T cell receptor (beta chain) was recorded in a study of control samples from healthy donors and cancer patients. The CDR3 is 14 amino acids. V dropped 1 base and J dropped 8 bases, with 14 bases sitting between them. Per germline, CDR1 SGHTA and CDR2 FQGNSA. Measured with immunoSEQ multiplex PCR; TCRdb has only the in-frame clones, and not every one. The repertoire consists of 30,000 or so clones, with approximately 94% occurring once and the leading ten covering just over 6.5%. The sequenced sample consisted of blood. The sequence was collected from a man in his sixties in good health. The chain recombines TRBV7-2 with TRBJ1-2, with D hard to call. The CDR3 nucleotides read TGTGCCAGCAGCTTAGACTCCGATCTGGGAGGCTACACCTTC. Residues: CASSLDSDLGGYTF.